This T cell receptor (beta chain) emerged from a study of CD8 T cells in Susac syndrome. An amount of RNA that ranged from 0.5 to 1 ug was reverse transcribed with random hexamers. Using its own MiXCR run on the immunoSEQ multiplex PCR reads, TCRdb lists one record per CDR3 protein. The sample has some 120,000 distinct CDR3 sequences, roughly 92% seen once. The CDR3 loop spans 16 amino acids. Looked up from germline, CDR1 is SGHTA and CDR2 is FQGNSA. V was pared by 1 base and J by 0 bases, with 11 bases between. V gene TRBV7-2 combines with J gene TRBJ2-3, with D perhaps matching TRBD1 or TRBD2 (5 bases each). Sequenced material: CD8+ T cells from PBMCs. The receptor was isolated from a human donor in good health. CDR3 amino acids: CASSLGGRTSTDTQYF. The CDR3 coding sequence is TGTGCCAGCAGCTTAGGGGGCCGGACTAGCACAGATACGCAGTATTTT.